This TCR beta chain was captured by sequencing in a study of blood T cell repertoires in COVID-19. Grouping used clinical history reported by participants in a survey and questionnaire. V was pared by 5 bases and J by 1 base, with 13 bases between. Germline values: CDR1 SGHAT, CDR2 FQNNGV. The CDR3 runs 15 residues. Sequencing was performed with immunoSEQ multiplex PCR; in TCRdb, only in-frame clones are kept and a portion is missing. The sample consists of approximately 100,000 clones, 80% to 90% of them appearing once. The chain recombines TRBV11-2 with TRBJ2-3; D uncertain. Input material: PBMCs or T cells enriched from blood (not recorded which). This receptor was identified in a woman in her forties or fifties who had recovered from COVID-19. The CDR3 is CASSLLYQGTDTQYF. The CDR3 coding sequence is TGTGCCAGCAGCCTCCTCTATCAGGGCACAGATACGCAGTATTTT.